This T cell receptor (beta chain) is from a study of Graves' ophthalmopathy and Graves' hyperthyroidism (dated by TCRdb to the late 2010s). With regard to the full study: Peripheral blood was collected at initial diagnosis, before any treatment. To explore V-J signatures that separate ophthalmopathy from hyperthyroidism, a discovery set of about 96 patients was enrolled, consisting of about 45 with ophthalmopathy and around 60 with stable hyperthyroidism. In about 6 hyperthyroidism patients, the T-cell repertoire of thyroid tissue was compared with the T-cell repertoire of blood. The independent validation cohort included approximately 19 hyperthyroidism patients plus 17 patients who later progressed from hyperthyroidism to ophthalmopathy. Following sampling, methimazole starting at 30 mg daily was administered to hyperthyroidism patients, and high-dose intravenous methylprednisolone was administered to ophthalmopathy patients. TCR beta repertoire signatures were used to distinguish Graves' ophthalmopathy from Graves' hyperthyroidism and to predict progression to ophthalmopathy. In total, 135 blood samples were TCR-sequenced: fewer than 50 ophthalmopathy, under 85 hyperthyroidism and about 17 hyperthyroidism-to-ophthalmopathy patients.

General findings and caveats noted by the study authors: In validation, the model predicted ophthalmopathy progression with more than 70% sensitivity and roughly 72% specificity; roughly 11 predicted patients were CT-confirmed with GO in a median of approximately six months. Sample size was not statistically predetermined, and group allocation was not concealed from the investigators. The 13-signature model separated ophthalmopathy from stable hyperthyroidism with approximately 90% sensitivity and about 81% specificity in cross-validation, and 80%/75% in the test set. Most of the expanded thyroid clonotypes with a frequency above 0.001 were also detected in blood, and it was suggested that the thyroid immune response may be reflected by blood repertoires.

From the cysteine through the phenylalanine, the CDR3 covers 16 amino acids. CDR3 DNA is the only sequence kept; it has 48 bases, read in frame from the first base. At the junction V is shortened by 3 bases and J by 3 bases; bases outside the gene matches: 9. CDR1 and CDR2 (SGHRS, YFSETQ) derive from the germline V gene. Ophthalmopathy patients were characterized by moderately to severely active disease, a Clinical Activity Score of at least 3, a NOSPECS grade of at least 4, and a disease duration under 3 months. Patients with other autoimmune diseases, uncontrolled infections, pregnancy or lactation were excluded from the study. Clinical symptoms, serum thyroxine, TRAb, thyroid ultrasound and orbital computed tomography formed the basis of the diagnosis. Using Ficoll-Paque density gradient centrifugation, PBMCs were isolated from about 9.4 ml of fresh peripheral blood. Trizol reagent was used to extract the total RNA, and its quality was then checked on an Agilent 2100 Bioanalyzer.

For repertoire sequencing, the TCR beta CDR3 regions were amplified from RNA transcripts. HTBI primers and the Qiagen OneStep RT-PCR kit were used in a first-round RT-PCR, which was followed by a second-round multiplex PCR, size selection and purification. The libraries underwent paired-end sequencing with 100 bp reads on an Illumina HiSeq2000. The authors' analysis ran thus. Reads were processed with SOAPnuke, discarding reads with adapters, uncalled bases, mean Phred below 15, or no exact constant-primer or identifier match. COPE v1.2.5 was used to merge the high-quality paired reads. Each unique nucleotide sequence was treated as a clonotype, and MiTCR v1.1 was used to align the clonotypes to the IMGT TRB V, D and J references. Analysis was restricted to V-J combinations with a frequency above 0.0001, which covered over 98% of repertoires. A TCR clonal expansion and chaos score per V-J combination was defined as the ratio of F50 clonal expansion to chaos observed in the TCRdist matrix. Welch's t-statistics and random forest were used to narrow the features down to 13 V-J combinations, which were then fed into a naive Bayes classifier. The similarity between thyroid and blood repertoires was quantified using the Morisita-Horn index. The public reads were quality trimmed at Q25 with fastp and then assembled into clones with MiXCR by TCRdb, keeping productive beta chains. CDR3 protein sequences are deduplicated, and each keeps its most common genes and DNA. These V and J calls are TCRdb output, not the study's own analysis. The sample table holds roughly 220,000 distinct CDR3 sequences, of which about 47% were seen once. Roughly half of the sample goes to the ten largest clones.

About this clonotype itself: Its antigen is unknown. The input lacks base qualities; no much larger clone sits a single base away.

The rearranged chain carries TRBV5-1 and TRBJ2-7; 10 nucleotides in the junction match TRBD2. The sample consisted of peripheral blood. This receptor was taken from an adult man with Graves' ophthalmopathy. The nucleotide sequence is TGCGCCAGCAGCTGGACACTAGCGGGGCGCGGCTACGAGCAGTACTTC. It encodes CASSWTLAGRGYEQYF. The full variable domain, completed from the reference TRBV5-1 and TRBJ2-7 proteins outside the CDR3, reads KAGVTQTPRYLIKTRGQQVTLSCSPISGHRSVSWYQQTPGQGLQFLFEYFSETQRNKGNFPGRFSGRQFSNSRSEMNVSTLELGDSALYLCASSWTLAGRGYEQYFGPGTRLTVT.